Below, 26 T cell receptor beta chains from the same sample are listed, as sequenced in a study of blood T cells in healthy people across ages. It was with a sample-barcoded 5' primer and a J-beta primer mix that a second PCR of roughly 7 to 12 cycles was run. TCRdb reprocessed the 5' RACE reads with MiXCR, giving one entry per CDR3 protein. The sample yields fewer than 800,000 distinct CDR3 sequences, 32% seen once. Specimen: blood. The origin of the receptors is a woman older than 75 in good health.

The chain is built from TRBV7-9 and TRBJ2-1; 7 nucleotides match TRBD2. Germline CDR1 reads SEHNR; CDR2 reads FQNEAQ (reference sequence). CDR3 size: 20 residues. Trimming cost V 4 bases and J 0 bases; bases outside gene matches: 18. The CDR3 bases are TGTGCCAGCAGCTCCCGAACCGGGATGGGAGCGGGGAGCTCCTACAATGAGCAGTTCTTC. Its translation is CASSSRTGMGAGSSYNEQFF.

The chain combines TRBV9 with TRBJ2-4, with D maybe TRBD2 (5 bases). In germline, CDR1 is SGDLS, CDR2 YYNGEE. The CDR3 is 15 amino acids. V was shortened by 4 bases and J by 2 bases, with 13 bases between the two germline ends. The CDR3 region has the DNA TGTGCCAGCAGCCGGGGTGGGGATACCAAAAACATTCAGTACTTC. This encodes CASSRGGDTKNIQYF. Based on the CDR3 plus reference TRBV9 and TRBJ2-4, the full variable domain is DSGVTQTPKHLITATGQRVTLRCSPRSGDLSVYWYQQSLDQGLQFLIQYYNGEERAKGNILERFSAQQFPDLHSELNLSSLELGDSALYFCASSRGGDTKNIQYFGAGTRLSVL.

This clonotype was recorded many times. The chain recombines TRBV2 with TRBJ1-2, with D hard to call. This CDR3 has 12 amino acids. The germline V gene has CDR1 SNHLY and CDR2 FYNNEI. The V end lost 3 bases, the J end lost 3 bases, and 5 bases lay between the germline ends. CDR3 amino acids: CASSDPYYGYTF. For the CDR3, the DNA is TGTGCCAGCAGTGACCCCTACTATGGCTACACCTTC.

The V and J genes are TRBV2 and TRBJ1-5; 7 bases align to TRBD1. The CDR3 totals 14 residues. The germline CDR1 and CDR2 sequences are SNHLY and FYNNEI. V dropped 6 bases and J dropped 6; count of bases not matched to a gene: 8. CDR3 nucleotide sequence: TGTGCCAGCAGGATGGACAGGCTGGGTCAGCCCCAGCATTTT. The encoded protein is CASRMDRLGQPQHF.

In its sample, this clonotype was seen many times. The V gene is TRBV5-1, the J gene TRBJ2-1; perhaps TRBD2 as D (6 bases). Trimming shortened V by 3 bases and J by 7 bases, and 11 bases separated the two germline ends. The CDR3 extends over 13 amino acids. Germline-derived CDR1 and CDR2 are SGHRS and YFSETQ. The CDR3 DNA is TGCGCCAGCAGCTCTACCCGGGGGAATGAGCAGTTCTTC. Protein: CASSSTRGNEQFF. Together with reference TRBV5-1 and TRBJ2-1, the CDR3 gives the full variable domain: KAGVTQTPRYLIKTRGQQVTLSCSPISGHRSVSWYQQTPGQGLQFLFEYFSETQRNKGNFPGRFSGRQFSNSRSEMNVSTLELGDSALYLCASSSTRGNEQFFGPGTRLTVL.

With regard to this clonotype: With a much larger clone just one base away, this may be a read error. This sequence joins TRBV7-9 and TRBJ1-2, with unresolved D. The ends were cut back, 5 bases at V and 8 bases at J, with 15 bases in the middle. The CDR3 sequence is 13 residues long. Germline CDR1 is SEHNR and CDR2 is FQNEAQ (reference sequence). The CDR3 DNA sequence: TGTGCCAGCAGCACGGACGGTCATTGGGGCTACACCTTC. Amino acid sequence: CASSTDGHWGYTF.

As for this clonotype: A single base separates this from a much larger clone, so it may be a read error. The CDR3 spells CASSLTLTSGYNEQYF. The CDR3 bases are TGTGCCAGCAGCTTAACCCTGACTAGCGGCTACAATGAGCAGTACTTC. The rearrangement joins TRBV13 to TRBJ2-7, with 9 positions matching TRBD2. V dropped 2 bases and J dropped 7; count of bases not matched to a gene: 12. Looked up from germline, CDR1 is PRHDT and CDR2 is FYEKMQ (reference sequence). This CDR3 has 16 amino acids.

This clonotype was seen ten or more times. The V and J genes are TRBV6-1 and TRBJ1-5; D is possibly TRBD1 (6 bases). The CDR3 has 14 amino acids. Trimming took off 5 bases at V and 3 bases at J, with 11 bases between the two ends. CDR1 and CDR2 (germline): MNHNS, SASEGT. CDR3 sequence: CASSMDSYNQPQHF. CDR3 nucleotides: TGTGCCAGCAGTATGGACAGCTACAATCAGCCCCAGCATTTT.

There are many counts of this clonotype. The chain uses TRBV5-1 and TRBJ2-7, with D perhaps matching TRBD1 (8 bases). The germline V gene encodes CDR1 SGHRS and CDR2 YFSETQ. CDR3 size: 18 residues. Deletions cut 4 bases from V and 1 base from J, with 24 bases between. The CDR3, as DNA: TGCGCCAGCAGCGCCGTTGGACAGGGAGGGGGTCATTCCTACGAGCAGTACTTC. It encodes CASSAVGQGGGHSYEQYF.

The sample holds many counts of this clonotype. CDR3 residues: CSACKSGGAGVNIMETQYF. In DNA form, the CDR3 reads TGCAGTGCTTGTAAAAGCGGGGGGGCCGGTGTTAACATTATGGAGACCCAGTACTTC. This chain joins TRBV20-1 and TRBJ2-5, with 10 bases aligning to TRBD2. The CDR3 spans 19 residues. With V trimmed by 5 bases and J by 5 bases, 23 bases remained unmatched. CDR1 DFQATT and CDR2 SNEGSKA come from the germline V gene (reference sequence).

This clonotype was picked up a small number of times. The gene calls are TRBV7-6 and TRBJ1-2; TRBD1 aligns across 10 bases. The germline gives CDR1 SGHVS, CDR2 FNYEAQ. Trimming took 5 bases from V and 3 from J; bases not matched to a gene: 3. There are 14 residues in the CDR3. The CDR3 bases are TGTGCCAGCAGCGAGGGGACAGGGGACTATGGCTACACCTTC. Protein product: CASSEGTGDYGYTF.

The chain employs TRBV20-1 and TRBJ1-1; tentative D call: TRBD1 (5 bases). The CDR3 is 13 amino acids. V lost 4 bases, J lost 4 bases, and 13 bases lay in between. Germline CDR1 reads DFQATT; CDR2 reads SNEGSKA (reference sequence). Written as DNA, the CDR3 is TGCAGTGCTATAGTATCGGGGGGCACTGAAGCTTTCTTT. This encodes CSAIVSGGTEAFF.

V and J are TRBV5-4 and TRBJ2-2, with D uncertain. The CDR3 consists of 14 residues. The V gene lost 3 bases and the J gene lost 4 bases, with 10 bases spanning the gap. Germline values: CDR1 SGHNT, CDR2 YYREEE (reference sequence). CDR3 in DNA: TGTGCCAGCAGCTCCGCCCGCGGCACCGGGGAGCTGTTTTTT. Its translation: CASSSARGTGELFF.

The chain uses TRBV7-9 and TRBJ2-6; D is undetermined. Germline V gene lookup returns CDR1 SEHNR and CDR2 FQNEAQ (reference sequence). The CDR3 spans 14 residues. Trimming shortened V by 5 bases and J by 0 bases, and 5 bases separated the two germline ends. This CDR3 is CASSLISGANVLTF. In DNA, the CDR3 is TGTGCCAGCAGCCTGATCTCTGGGGCCAACGTCCTGACTTTC. The complete variable domain, with remaining parts taken from reference TRBV7-9 and TRBJ2-6, reads DTGVSQNPRHKITKRGQNVTFRCDPISEHNRLYWYRQTLGQGPEFLTYFQNEAQLEKSRLLSDRFSAERPKGSFSTLEIQRTEQGDSAMYLCASSLISGANVLTFGAGSRLTVL.

This clonotype showed up just once. The genes are TRBV5-1 and TRBJ2-1, with TRBD2 as a possible D gene (6 bases). This CDR3 spans 16 amino acids. The V end lost 1 base, the J end lost 5 bases, and 16 bases lay between the germline ends. Looked up from germline, CDR1 is SGHRS and CDR2 is YFSETQ. CDR3 loop: CASSLIGGLYNNEQFF. CDR3 DNA sequence: TGCGCCAGCAGCTTGATTGGGGGGTTGTACAACAATGAGCAGTTCTTC.

A note on this clonotype: Given a much more abundant clone one base away, this may be a read error. V and J are TRBV3-1 and TRBJ2-5; TRBD2 aligns across 9 bases. Germline values: CDR1 LGHDT, CDR2 YNNKEL (reference sequence). The CDR3 length is 16 residues. CDR3: CASSQGSGGFQEAQYF. The CDR3 DNA sequence: TGTGCCAGCAGCCAAGGGAGCGGGGGGTTCCAAGAGGCCCAGTACTTC.

This clonotype was recorded once. The chain couples TRBV6-2 or TRBV6-3 to TRBJ2-7; no reliable D call. In germline, CDR1 is MNHEY, CDR2 SVGEGT. This CDR3 spans 14 amino acids. With 2 bases removed from V and 0 bases from J, the gap between germline ends came to 8 bases. The CDR3 nucleotides are TGTGCCAGCAGTTACGAATCGTTCTCCTACGAGCAGTACTTC. Translation: CASSYESFSYEQYF.

In regard to this clonotype: A much larger clone lies a single base off, so this may be a read error. The CDR3: CASHPGQSYKQYF. DNA for the CDR3: TGTGCCAGCCATCCCGGACAGTCCTACAAGCAGTACTTC. The rearrangement uses TRBV18 and TRBJ2-7, with D possibly matching TRBD1 (6 bases). This CDR3 spans 13 amino acids. Germline CDR1 reads KGHSH; CDR2 reads LQKENI.

This chain links TRBV20-1 with TRBJ2-1; D unresolved. CDR3 size: 11 residues. V lost 3 bases, J lost 10 bases, and 10 bases lay in between. Germline lookup yields CDR1 DFQATT and CDR2 SNEGSKA (reference sequence). CDR3 amino acids: CSARLGYEQFF. CDR3 DNA sequence: TGCAGTGCTAGGCTAGGCTACGAGCAGTTCTTC.

This chain uses TRBV9 with TRBJ2-3; unclear D gene. V lost 4 bases and J 2 bases, leaving 17 bases between the germline ends. CDR1 is SGDLS, CDR2 YYNGEE, per germline. CDR3 length: 16 amino acids. CDR3 residues: CASSPSSRQITDTQYF. The DNA for the CDR3 is TGTGCCAGCAGCCCGTCAAGTAGGCAGATCACAGATACGCAGTATTTT.

V usage is TRBV2 and J usage is TRBJ2-7; D may correspond to TRBD1 or TRBD2 (5 bases each). This CDR3 region has 16 residues. Trimming cost V 7 bases and J 0 bases, with 19 bases left between them. Germline V gene lookup returns CDR1 SNHLY and CDR2 FYNNEI. The CDR3 DNA reads as TGTGCCAGCATCTGGGACCGGGGCCTCGACTCCTACGAGCAGTACTTC. Translating gives CASIWDRGLDSYEQYF.

The chain uses TRBV12-3 or TRBV12-4 and TRBJ2-7; no clear D. This CDR3 spans 17 amino acids. V lost 0 bases and J 7 bases, leaving 22 bases between the germline ends. The CDR3 bases are TGTGCCAGCAGTTTAGCGCGGTTGCTATCTTCCTACAATGAGCAGTACTTC. Its translation: CASSLARLLSSYNEQYF.

Only one count was recorded for this clonotype. Just one base apart from a much larger clone, this may be a read error. The chain links TRBV6-1 to TRBJ2-5; D remains ambiguous. The V gene lost 4 bases and the J gene lost 4 bases, with 13 bases spanning the gap. The CDR3 contains 14 residues. In germline, CDR1 is MNHNS, CDR2 SASEGT. The CDR3 sequence: CASSGLFYRETQYF. CDR3 nucleotide sequence: TGTGCCAGCAGTGGACTCTTTTACCGAGAGACCCAGTACTTC.

This clonotype was detected many times. The chain has TRBV27 and TRBJ2-3; D remains unclear. Trimming stripped 0 bases from V and 4 bases from J, with 8 bases between. The CDR3 totals 14 residues. The germline gives CDR1 MNHEY, CDR2 SMNVEV (reference sequence). The CDR3 region is CASSLSVRADTQYF. DNA of the CDR3: TGTGCCAGCAGTTTATCGGTACGAGCAGATACGCAGTATTTT.

This clonotype came up many times. The chain links TRBV6-2 or TRBV6-3 to TRBJ2-5, with D perhaps matching TRBD2 (6 bases). The CDR3 loop spans 13 amino acids. From germline, CDR1 is MNHEY and CDR2 SVGEGT. V lost 5 bases and J 5 bases, leaving 12 bases between the germline ends. Here the CDR3 reads CASSPGRWETQYF. Here the CDR3 DNA reads TGTGCCAGCAGTCCAGGGAGGTGGGAGACCCAGTACTTC.

V is TRBV12-3 or TRBV12-4 and J is TRBJ2-4; D perhaps matches TRBD2 (7 bases). The CDR3 is 17 residues long. Trimming cost V 8 bases and J 13 bases, with 33 bases left between them. This chain's CDR3 is CASSPPTGRVSYNEQYF. The CDR3 region has the DNA TGTGCCAGCTCACCACCTACAGGGAGGGTCTCCTACAATGAGCAGTACTTC.